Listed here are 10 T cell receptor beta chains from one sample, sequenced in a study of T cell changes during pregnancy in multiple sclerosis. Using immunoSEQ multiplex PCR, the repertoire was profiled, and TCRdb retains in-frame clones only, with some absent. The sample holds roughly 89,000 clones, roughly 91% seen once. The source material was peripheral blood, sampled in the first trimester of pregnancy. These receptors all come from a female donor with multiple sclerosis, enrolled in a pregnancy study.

Written as DNA, the CDR3 is TGTGCCAGCAGCTTAAGGGGCGCAGGGGGCGGTTCAGATGGCTACACCTTC. Translated, it gives CASSLRGAGGGSDGYTF. The chain combines TRBV7-9 with TRBJ1-2; TRBD1 agrees at 8 bases. After removal of 2 bases from V and 6 bases from J, the junction contained 14 bases not matched to a gene. Per the germline V gene, CDR1 is SEHNR and CDR2 is FQNEAQ (reference sequence). The CDR3 extends over 17 amino acids.

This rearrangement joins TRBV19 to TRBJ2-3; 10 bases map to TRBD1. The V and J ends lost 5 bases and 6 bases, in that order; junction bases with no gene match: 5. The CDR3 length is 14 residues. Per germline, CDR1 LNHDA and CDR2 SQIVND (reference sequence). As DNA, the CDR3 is TGTGCCAGTAGTCTGACAGGGGGCGAGGATACGCAGTATTTT. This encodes CASSLTGGEDTQYF.

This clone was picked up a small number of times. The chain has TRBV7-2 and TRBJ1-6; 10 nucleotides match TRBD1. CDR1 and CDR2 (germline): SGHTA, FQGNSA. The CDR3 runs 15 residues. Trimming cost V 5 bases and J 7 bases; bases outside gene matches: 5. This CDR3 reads CASSPGDRGNSPLHF. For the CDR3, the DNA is TGTGCCAGCAGCCCGGGGGACAGGGGAAATTCACCCCTCCACTTT. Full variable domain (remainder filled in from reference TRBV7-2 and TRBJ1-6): GAGVSQSPSNKVTEKGKDVELRCDPISGHTALYWYRQSLGQGLEFLIYFQGNSAPDKSGLPSDRFSAERTGGSVSTLTIQRTQQEDSAVYLCASSPGDRGNSPLHFGNGTRLTVT.

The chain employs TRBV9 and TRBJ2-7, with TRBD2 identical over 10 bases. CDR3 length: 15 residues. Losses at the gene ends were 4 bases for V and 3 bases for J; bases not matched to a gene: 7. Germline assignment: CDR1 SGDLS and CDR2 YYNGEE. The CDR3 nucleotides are TGTGCCAGCAGCTATCTAGCGGGGGCCCTCTACGAGCAGTACTTC. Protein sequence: CASSYLAGALYEQYF.

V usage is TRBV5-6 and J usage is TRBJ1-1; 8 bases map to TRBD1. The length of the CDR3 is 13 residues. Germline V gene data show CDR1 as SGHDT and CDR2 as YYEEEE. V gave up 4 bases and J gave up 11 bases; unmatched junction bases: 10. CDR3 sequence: CASSTGQGWFAFF. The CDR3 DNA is TGTGCCAGCAGCACCGGACAGGGATGGTTTGCTTTCTTT. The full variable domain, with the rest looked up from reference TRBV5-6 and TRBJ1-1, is DAGVTQSPTHLIKTRGQQVTLRCSPKSGHDTVSWYQQALGQGPQFIFQYYEEEERQRGNFPDRFSGHQFPNYSSELNVNALLLGDSALYLCASSTGQGWFAFFGQGTRLTVV.

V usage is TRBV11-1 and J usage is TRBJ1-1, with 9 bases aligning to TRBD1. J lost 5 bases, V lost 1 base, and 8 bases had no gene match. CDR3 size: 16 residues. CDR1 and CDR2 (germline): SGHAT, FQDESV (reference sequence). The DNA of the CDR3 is TGTGCCAGCAGCTTAGAGGACAGGGGATTTGAAACTGAAGCTTTCTTT. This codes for CASSLEDRGFETEAFF.

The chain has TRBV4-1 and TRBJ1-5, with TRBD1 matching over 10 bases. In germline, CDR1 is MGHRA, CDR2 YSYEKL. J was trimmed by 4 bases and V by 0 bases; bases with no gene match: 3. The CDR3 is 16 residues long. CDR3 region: CASSQEGTGANQPQHF. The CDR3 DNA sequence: TGCGCCAGCAGCCAAGAAGGGACAGGGGCGAATCAGCCCCAGCATTTT.

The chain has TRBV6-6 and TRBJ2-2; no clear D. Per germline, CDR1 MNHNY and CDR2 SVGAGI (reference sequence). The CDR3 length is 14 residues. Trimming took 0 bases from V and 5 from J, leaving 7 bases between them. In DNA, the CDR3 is TGTGCCAGCAGTTACTCGACTGGAACCGGGGAGCTGTTTTTT. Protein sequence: CASSYSTGTGELFF.

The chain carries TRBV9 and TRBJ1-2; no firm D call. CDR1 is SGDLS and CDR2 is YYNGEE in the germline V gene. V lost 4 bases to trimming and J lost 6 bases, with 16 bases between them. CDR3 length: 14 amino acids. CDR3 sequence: CASSPFLGSHGYTF. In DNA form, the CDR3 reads TGTGCCAGCAGCCCCTTTCTCGGGAGCCATGGCTACACCTTC.

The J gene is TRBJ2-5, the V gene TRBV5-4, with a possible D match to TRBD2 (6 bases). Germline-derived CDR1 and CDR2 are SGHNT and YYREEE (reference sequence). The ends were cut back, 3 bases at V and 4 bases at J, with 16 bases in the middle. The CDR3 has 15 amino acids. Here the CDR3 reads CASSWGVDGGETQYF. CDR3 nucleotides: TGTGCCAGCAGCTGGGGTGTGGACGGGGGAGAGACCCAGTACTTC. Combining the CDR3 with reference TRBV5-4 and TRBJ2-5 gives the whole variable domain ETGVTQSPTHLIKTRGQQVTLRCSSQSGHNTVSWYQQALGQGPQFIFQYYREEENGRGNFPPRFSGLQFPNYSSELNVNALELDDSALYLCASSWGVDGGETQYFGPGTRLLVL.